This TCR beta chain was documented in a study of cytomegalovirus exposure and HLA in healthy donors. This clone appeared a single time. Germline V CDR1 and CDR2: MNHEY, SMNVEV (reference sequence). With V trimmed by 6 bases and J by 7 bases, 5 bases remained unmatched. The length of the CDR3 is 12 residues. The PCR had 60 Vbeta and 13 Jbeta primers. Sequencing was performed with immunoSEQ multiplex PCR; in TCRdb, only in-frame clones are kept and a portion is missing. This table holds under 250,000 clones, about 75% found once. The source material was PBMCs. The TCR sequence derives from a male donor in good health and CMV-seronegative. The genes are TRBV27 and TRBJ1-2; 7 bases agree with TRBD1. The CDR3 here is CASSSPGGGYTF. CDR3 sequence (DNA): TGTGCCAGCAGCTCTCCAGGGGGTGGCTACACCTTC.